Each of the 3 T cell receptor beta chains below was sequenced from the same sample in a study of shared clonotypes between healthy human individuals. The data were produced by immunoSEQ multiplex PCR, yet TCRdb's version contains in-frame clones alone and is incomplete. The table has about 2.1 million clones, around 93% seen once. Naive CD8 cells lacked CD45RO, underwent positive selection for CCR7 and left out terminally differentiated effector memory CD45RA+ cells. Specimen: naive CD8+ T cells from PBMCs. The receptors come from a man younger than 35 in good health. Some clones in this sample may be carry-over from other donors' samples.

V gene TRBV19 combines with J gene TRBJ2-7; 10 positions match TRBD2. Looked up from germline, CDR1 is LNHDA and CDR2 is SQIVND (reference sequence). The CDR3 covers 17 residues. The trim removed 5 bases at V and 6 bases at J, leaving 16 bases unmatched. The CDR3 protein is CASSPKRLAGVVSEQYF. For the CDR3, the DNA is TGTGCCAGTAGTCCCAAACGCCTAGCGGGAGTTGTAAGCGAGCAGTACTTC.

V is TRBV2 and J is TRBJ2-3, with 15 bases that match TRBD2. Germline assignment: CDR1 SNHLY and CDR2 FYNNEI. The trim removed 8 bases at V and 4 bases at J, leaving 4 bases unmatched. The CDR3 runs 15 residues. CDR3 region: CASLGLAGGSDTQYF. The CDR3 nucleotides are TGTGCCAGCCTGGGACTAGCGGGAGGCTCAGATACGCAGTATTTT.

This chain connects TRBV4-3 to TRBJ2-1, with D possibly TRBD2 on 5 matching bases. CDR1 LGHNA and CDR2 YSLEER come from the germline V gene. Trimming took 1 base from V and 3 from J, leaving 16 bases between them. The CDR3 runs to 17 residues. This CDR3 reads CASSQGGRWESYNEQFF. CDR3 sequence (DNA): TGCGCCAGCAGCCAAGGGGGAAGGTGGGAGAGCTACAATGAGCAGTTCTTC.